This T cell receptor (beta chain) originates from a study of cytomegalovirus exposure and HLA in healthy donors. Whole-study results and caveats: In an earlier analysis, most TCR beta V segments were productive about 87% or about 30% of the time.

Primers for the PCR totalled 60 Vbeta and 13 Jbeta. TCRdb's table, derived via immunoSEQ multiplex PCR, lists solely in-frame clones and lacks some. Among more than 150,000 clones listed, 81% were seen once. With 5 bases clipped from V and 4 bases from J, the junction kept 8 bases outside the gene matches. This CDR3 spans 15 amino acids. The germline CDR1 and CDR2 sequences are MNHNS and SASEGT. Regarding this clone: The antigen is undetermined.

The chain links TRBV6-1 to TRBJ2-7; TRBD1 matches 10 bases. Sequences were obtained from PBMCs. This receptor was obtained from a man in his forties or fifties in good health and CMV-seronegative. This CDR3 reads CASSFRDRGIYEQYF. CDR3 coding DNA: TGTGCCAGCAGTTTTCGGGACAGGGGTATTTACGAGCAGTACTTC.